The TCR beta chain described here comes from a study of T cell responses to AZD1222 COVID-19 vaccine (TCRdb year 2021). Study-wide context: Because spike-specific TCR depth and breadth did not differ between the two schedules, AZD1222 recipients who got a second dose at roughly 4 weeks were pooled with those who got a second dose at roughly 12 weeks. Trial participants were enrolled by age into subgroups of 18-55, 56-69 and 70-plus years, and about 150, 27 and 61 TCR-sequenced participants, respectively, were included in these subgroups. A total of 233 trial participants underwent TCR sequencing, of whom about 200 received two doses of AZD1222 and roughly 25 received two doses of the MenACWY control vaccine. Points the paper makes about the study in general: No day 14 peak-response samples were available, so repertoires were characterized only after the peak T cell response. Conclusions about previously exposed vaccinees are limited because only five to seven AZD1222 recipients were SARS-CoV-2 seropositive at baseline. CD4 TCRs associated with the vaccine covered the entire spike protein, and the dominant responses were in regions 160-218 and 743-854. Most participants were white British and females outnumbered males, and the authors suggested that clonal diversity may have been underestimated. The 56-69-year group was small, and its depth increase did not reach significance, likely because of low power. Nearly half of unique spike-specific TCRs reportedly recognized epitopes outside regions mutated in the B.1.351 and B.1.1.7 variants. After two AZD1222 doses, both the breadth and the depth of spike-specific TCRs were significantly higher than at day 0 and than in MenACWY recipients.

The CDR3 regions of human TCRbeta chains were analyzed by immunosequencing. For the original study's pipeline: TCRs in the repertoires were compared against a reference library of SARS-CoV-2-specific TCRs that had been generated with the MIRA antigen-specificity platform. Breadth was defined as the fraction of unique TCRs that were SARS-CoV-2-associated, and depth was defined as the fraction of total T cells that were SARS-CoV-2-associated. Using the MIRA data, each spike-specific TCR was mapped to the spike region that the TCR reacts to and placed in a CD4 or CD8 class. Log10-transformed breadth and depth values were compared by one-way ANOVA with Sidak's multiple comparisons tests. TCRdb's version of the immuneACCESS table is confined to in-frame rearrangements and falls short of the full clone set. An unresolved V gene accounts for under half of the shortfall where checked; the remainder is of unknown origin. V and J calls and clone size follow that table, whereas D and trimming were derived from the DNA. The sample records 35,000 or so clones, roughly 89% of which are singletons. Approximately 7% of the sample is taken by the ten largest.

Details on this clone: Its cognate antigen has yet to be identified. No base quality information exists; no much larger clone differs at one position.

In light of the paper, this sample's time point label describes: baseline before first vaccination. The vaccinee samples were drawn from two UK trials, COV001 and COV002, one of which was a single-blind randomized controlled phase 2/3 trial testing AZD1222 (ChAdOx1 nCoV-19) in healthy adults. Trial participant PBMC samples were collected at day 0 and day 28 after the second dose for TCRbeta chain sequencing. The receptor's source is an adult in good health. This specimen consisted of peripheral blood, obtained on day 0 of AZD1222 vaccination.

The nucleotides are TGTGCCAGCTCTCATGGACAGGGCAGTGGCTACACCTTC. The encoded protein is CASSHGQGSGYTF. The chain links TRBV18 with TRBJ1-2, with TRBD1 identical over 8 junction bases. The CDR3 runs 13 amino acids, cysteine and phenylalanine included. Only CDR3 DNA remains: 39 bases, in frame from the first base. Ends trimmed: V by 6 bases, J by 7 bases; bases unmatched to a gene: 7. CDR1 and CDR2 are drawn from the germline V gene: KGHSH, LQKENI.